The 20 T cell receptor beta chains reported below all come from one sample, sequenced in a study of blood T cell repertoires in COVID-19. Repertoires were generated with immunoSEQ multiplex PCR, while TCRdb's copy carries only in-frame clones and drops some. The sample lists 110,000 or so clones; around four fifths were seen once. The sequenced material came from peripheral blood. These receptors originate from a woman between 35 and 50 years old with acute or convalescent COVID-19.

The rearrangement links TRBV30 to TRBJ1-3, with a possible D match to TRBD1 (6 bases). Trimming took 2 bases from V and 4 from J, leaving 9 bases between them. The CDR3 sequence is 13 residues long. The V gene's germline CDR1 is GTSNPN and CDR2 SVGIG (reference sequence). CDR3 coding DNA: TGTGCCTGGAGTCATGGACAGGGAAACACCATATATTTT. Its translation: CAWSHGQGNTIYF.

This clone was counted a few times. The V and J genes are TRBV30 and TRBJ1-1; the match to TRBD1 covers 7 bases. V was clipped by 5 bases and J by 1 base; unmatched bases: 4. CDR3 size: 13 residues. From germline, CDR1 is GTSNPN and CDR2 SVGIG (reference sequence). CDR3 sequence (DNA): TGTGCCTGGCAACAGGGGTCGAACACTGAAGCTTTCTTT. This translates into CAWQQGSNTEAFF.

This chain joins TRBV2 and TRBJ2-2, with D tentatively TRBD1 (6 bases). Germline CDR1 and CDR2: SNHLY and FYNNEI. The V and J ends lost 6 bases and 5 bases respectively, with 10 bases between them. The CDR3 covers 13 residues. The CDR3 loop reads CASRPTGTGELFF. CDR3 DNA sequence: TGTGCCAGCAGACCAACAGGGACCGGGGAGCTGTTTTTT. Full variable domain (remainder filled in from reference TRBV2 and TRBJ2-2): EPEVTQTPSHQVTQMGQEVILRCVPISNHLYFYWYRQILGQKVEFLVSFYNNEISEKSEIFDDQFSVERPDGSNFTLKIRSTKLEDSAMYFCASRPTGTGELFFGEGSRLTVL.

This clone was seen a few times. The CDR3, as DNA: TGTGCCAGCTCACCTGGGCTCGCTGAAGCTTTCTTT. As protein: CASSPGLAEAFF. The rearrangement joins TRBV18 to TRBJ1-1; D remains unclear. Trimming shortened V by 3 bases and J by 6 bases, and 8 bases separated the two germline ends. CDR3 length: 12 amino acids. Germline V CDR1 and CDR2: KGHSH, LQKENI.

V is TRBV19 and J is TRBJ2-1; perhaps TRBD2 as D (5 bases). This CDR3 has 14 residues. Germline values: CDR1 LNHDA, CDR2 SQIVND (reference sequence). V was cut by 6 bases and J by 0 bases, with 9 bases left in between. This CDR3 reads CASSRGNSYNEQFF. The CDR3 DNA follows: TGTGCCAGTAGCCGGGGTAACTCCTACAATGAGCAGTTCTTC.

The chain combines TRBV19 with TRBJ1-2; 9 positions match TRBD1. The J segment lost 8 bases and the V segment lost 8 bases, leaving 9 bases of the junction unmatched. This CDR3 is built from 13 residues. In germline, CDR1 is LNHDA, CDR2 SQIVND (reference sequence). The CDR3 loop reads CASGTGLFQGYTF. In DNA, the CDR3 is TGTGCCAGTGGGACAGGGCTCTTCCAGGGCTACACCTTC.

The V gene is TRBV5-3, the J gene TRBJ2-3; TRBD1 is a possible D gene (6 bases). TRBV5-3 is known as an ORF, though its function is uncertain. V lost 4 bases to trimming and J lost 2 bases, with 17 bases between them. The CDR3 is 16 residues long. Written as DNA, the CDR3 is TGTGCCAGAAGCCCCCCGGGACAAGAACCCACAGATACGCAGTATTTT. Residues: CARSPPGQEPTDTQYF.

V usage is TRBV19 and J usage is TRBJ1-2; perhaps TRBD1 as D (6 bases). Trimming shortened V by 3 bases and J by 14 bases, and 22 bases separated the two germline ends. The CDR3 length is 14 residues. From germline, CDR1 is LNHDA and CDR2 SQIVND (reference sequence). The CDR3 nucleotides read TGTGCCAGTAGTATTGGGACATTTGTAAGTGAGTTGACCTTC. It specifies CASSIGTFVSELTF.

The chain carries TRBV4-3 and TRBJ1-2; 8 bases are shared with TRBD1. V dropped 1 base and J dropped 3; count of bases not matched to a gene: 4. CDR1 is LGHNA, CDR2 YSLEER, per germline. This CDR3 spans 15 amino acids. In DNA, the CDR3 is TGCGCCAGCAGCCAAGGGACAGGGTGGGACTATGGCTACACCTTC. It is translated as CASSQGTGWDYGYTF.

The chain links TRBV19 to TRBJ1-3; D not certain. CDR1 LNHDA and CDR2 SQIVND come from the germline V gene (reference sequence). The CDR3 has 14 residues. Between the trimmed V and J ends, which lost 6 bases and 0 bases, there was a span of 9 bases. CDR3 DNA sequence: TGTGCCAGTAGGATACTGAGCTCTGGAAACACCATATATTTT. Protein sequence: CASRILSSGNTIYF.

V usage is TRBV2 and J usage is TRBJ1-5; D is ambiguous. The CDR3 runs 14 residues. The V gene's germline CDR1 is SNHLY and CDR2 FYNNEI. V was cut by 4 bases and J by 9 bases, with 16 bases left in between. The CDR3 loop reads CASSVAEVLGPQHF. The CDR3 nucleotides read TGTGCCAGCAGTGTGGCAGAGGTCCTCGGGCCCCAGCATTTT.

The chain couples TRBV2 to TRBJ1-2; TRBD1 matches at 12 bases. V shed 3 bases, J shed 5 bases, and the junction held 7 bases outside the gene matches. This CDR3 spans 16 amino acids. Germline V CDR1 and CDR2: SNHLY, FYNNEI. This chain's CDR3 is CASSEGTGGGGYGYTF. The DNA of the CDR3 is TGTGCCAGCAGTGAGGGGACAGGGGGCGGTGGGTATGGCTACACCTTC.

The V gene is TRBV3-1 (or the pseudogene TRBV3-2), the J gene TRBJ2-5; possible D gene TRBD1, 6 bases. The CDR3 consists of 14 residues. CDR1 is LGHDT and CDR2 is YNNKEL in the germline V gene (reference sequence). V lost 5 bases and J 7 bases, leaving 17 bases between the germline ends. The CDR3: CASSVLTGLRTQYF. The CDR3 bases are TGTGCCAGCAGCGTCTTAACAGGGTTGAGGACCCAGTACTTC.

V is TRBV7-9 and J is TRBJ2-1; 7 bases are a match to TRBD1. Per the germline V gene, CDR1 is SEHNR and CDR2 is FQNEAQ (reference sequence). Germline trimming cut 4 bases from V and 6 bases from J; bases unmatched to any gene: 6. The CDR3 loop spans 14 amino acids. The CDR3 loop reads CASSSKQGINEQFF. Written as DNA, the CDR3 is TGTGCCAGCAGCTCTAAACAGGGGATCAATGAGCAGTTCTTC.

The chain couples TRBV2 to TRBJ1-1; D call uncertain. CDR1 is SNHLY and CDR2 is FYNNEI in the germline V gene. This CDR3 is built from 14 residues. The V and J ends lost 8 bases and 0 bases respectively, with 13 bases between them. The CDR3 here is CASSWEILNTEAFF. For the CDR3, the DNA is TGTGCCAGCTCCTGGGAGATCCTGAACACTGAAGCTTTCTTT.

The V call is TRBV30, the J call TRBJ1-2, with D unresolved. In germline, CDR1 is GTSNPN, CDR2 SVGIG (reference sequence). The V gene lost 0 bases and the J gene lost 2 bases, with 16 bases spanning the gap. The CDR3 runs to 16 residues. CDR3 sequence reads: CAWSVLDVSVNYGYTF. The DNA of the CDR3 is TGTGCCTGGAGTGTACTCGATGTGTCGGTCAACTATGGCTACACCTTC.

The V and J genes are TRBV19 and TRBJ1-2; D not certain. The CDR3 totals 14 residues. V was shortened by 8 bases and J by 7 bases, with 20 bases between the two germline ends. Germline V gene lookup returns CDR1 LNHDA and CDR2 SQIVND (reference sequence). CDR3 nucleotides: TGTGCCAGTGTTTCGACTTCGACGGGGTTTGGCTACACCTTC. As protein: CASVSTSTGFGYTF. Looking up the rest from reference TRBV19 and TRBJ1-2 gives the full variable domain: DGGITQSPKYLFRKEGQNVTLSCEQNLNHDAMYWYRQDPGQGLRLIYYSQIVNDFQKGDIAEGYSVSREKKESFPLTVTSAQKNPTAFYLCASVSTSTGFGYTFGSGTRLTVV.

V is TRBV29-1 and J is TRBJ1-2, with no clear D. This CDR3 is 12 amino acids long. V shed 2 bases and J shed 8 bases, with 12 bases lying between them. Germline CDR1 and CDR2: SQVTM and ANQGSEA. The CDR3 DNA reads TGCAGCGTTGAATACGGGTTAAAAGGCTACACCTTC. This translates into CSVEYGLKGYTF.

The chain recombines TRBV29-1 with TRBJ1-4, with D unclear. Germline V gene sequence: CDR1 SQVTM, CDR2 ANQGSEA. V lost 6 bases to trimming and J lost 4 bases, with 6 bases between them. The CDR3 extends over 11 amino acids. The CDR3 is CSVRYNEKLFF. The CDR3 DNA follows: TGCAGCGTCCGTTATAATGAAAAACTGTTTTTT.

CDR3 region: CASSRRTSGGPETQYF. The CDR3 region has the DNA TGTGCCAGCAGTCGGAGGACTAGCGGGGGGCCGGAGACCCAGTACTTC. This sequence joins TRBV2 and TRBJ2-5; TRBD2 agrees at 14 bases. Germline V gene data show CDR1 as SNHLY and CDR2 as FYNNEI. V lost 5 bases to trimming and J lost 5 bases; unmatched junction nucleotides: 7. The CDR3 contains 16 residues.